The present entry profiles one T cell receptor beta chain with its context. Its recognized antigen is unknown. No quality values exist for individual bases; no much larger clone is one base distant. Collaborating institutions collected whole blood in K2EDTA tubes following their own protocols. For TCRbeta analysis, collaborator samples were shipped as frozen whole blood, as isolated PBMCs, or as DNA extracted from either sample type. This entry is derived from a study of blood T cell repertoires in COVID-19 (TCRdb year 2020). For context, the study as a whole: Samples from collaborators originated in the United States, Italy and Spain and spanned both the acute and convalescent phases of COVID-19. The material from the prospective study consisted of cDNA or gDNA derived from T cells, B-cell-depleted T cells, or PBMCs. Deeply sampled blood TCRbeta repertoires from subjects exposed to, actively infected with, or recovered from COVID-19 were included in the dataset. The repertoires were released in a freely available public database intended as a resource for research on the immune response to SARS-CoV-2. The samples were drawn from the first 160 participants of the ongoing ImmuneRACE study and from 1,254 subjects provided by 6 global collaborators. The sample metadata nearly always contained a de-identified subject ID, COVID-19 status, age in years and sex. Where available, HLA class I and class II types were obtained from metadata supplied by the sample provider rather than from assay-based typing. Overall study results and their limits: How much clinical and demographic metadata was included differed by source and by participant, and the metadata was provided uncurated.

There are 16 amino acids in the CDR3, from cysteine to phenylalanine inclusive. The sequence is cut down to CDR3 DNA, 48 bases in frame from base 1. According to the germline V gene (reference sequence), CDR1 reads LNHDA and CDR2 reads SQIVND. V has 6 bases trimmed and J has 3 bases trimmed; junction bases matching no gene number 9. TCRbeta CDR3 regions were amplified from genomic DNA by means of the immunoSEQ Assay, a bias-controlled multiplex PCR. The published analysis was carried out like this. Within the assay, amplification of reference gene primers was used to estimate how many nucleated cells each sample contained. To quantify the absolute abundance of each unique TCRbeta CDR3 rearrangement, sequence reads were collapsed and filtered. For each sample, productive Simpson clonality was calculated by taking the square root of Simpson's diversity index across productive rearrangements. The table was pulled from immuneACCESS by TCRdb, which kept in-frame rearrangements only. Such tables lose some clones; where checked, under half of the loss comes from unresolved V genes, and the rest has no known cause. That table supplies the V and J calls and clone size; D and trimming were determined from the DNA. Across this sample there are 78,000 or so clones, with over 75% seen only once. Approximately 12% of the sample is taken by the ten largest.

The source is an elderly man with acute or convalescent COVID-19. The chain is encoded by TRBV19 joined to TRBJ2-3, and 10 junctional nucleotides match TRBD1. Source material: peripheral blood. The nucleotide sequence is TGTGCCAGTAGGACCCTTAGGACAGGGGGGACAGATACGCAGTATTTT. This translates into CASRTLRTGGTDTQYF. The CDR3 plus the reference TRBV19 and TRBJ2-3 genes for the other parts give the full variable domain: DGGITQSPKYLFRKEGQNVTLSCEQNLNHDAMYWYRQDPGQGLRLIYYSQIVNDFQKGDIAEGYSVSREKKESFPLTVTSAQKNPTAFYLCASRTLRTGGTDTQYFGPGTRLTVL.